Following are 12 T cell receptor beta chains from one sample sequenced in a study of identical twins. In TCRdb, the 5' RACE reads were re-called with MiXCR into one record per CDR3 protein. The data show roughly 230,000 distinct CDR3 sequences, roughly 8% seen once. This sample also appeared in a second study, on yellow fever vaccine responses in identical twins.

Sample: CD8+ T cells sorted from blood. The receptors stem from a woman aged 18-35 years in good health.

With regard to this clonotype: A much larger clonotype is one base distant, so this may be a read error. The CDR3 DNA reads TGTGCCACCCTCTTAGGCGGGGCCTACAATGAGCAGTTCTTC. Encoded protein: CATLLGGAYNEQFF. The rearrangement joins TRBV10-3 to TRBJ2-1; D possibly corresponds to TRBD2 (6 bases). V lost 10 bases and J lost 2, with 15 bases in between. CDR1 is ENHRY and CDR2 is SYGVKD in the germline V gene. CDR3 length: 14 residues.

The table lists this clonotype with many counts. This chain links TRBV12-3 or TRBV12-4 with TRBJ2-3, with 9 positions matching TRBD1. The ends lost 4 bases at V and 3 bases at J; junction bases unmatched: 11. The CDR3 consists of 17 residues. In DNA, the CDR3 is TGTGCCAGCAGTTCTAGGTGGACAGGGGAGAGGACAGATACGCAGTATTTT. The encoded protein is CASSSRWTGERTDTQYF.

This chain joins TRBV29-1 and TRBJ2-7, with D possibly matching TRBD1 (5 bases). V lost 1 base to trimming and J lost 2 bases, with 12 bases between them. This CDR3 has 14 amino acids. Per germline, CDR1 SQVTM and CDR2 ANQGSEA. The CDR3 region has the DNA TGCAGCGTTGAAGTAACAGGCAGGGCCTACGAGCAGTACTTC. Amino acid sequence: CSVEVTGRAYEQYF.

This clonotype was seen only a few times. This chain uses TRBV29-1 with TRBJ2-5; possible D gene TRBD2, 8 bases. In germline, CDR1 is SQVTM, CDR2 ANQGSEA. The CDR3 runs 13 residues. V was clipped by 7 bases and J by 2 bases, with 14 bases between them. CDR3 in amino acids: CSGVAGQQETQYF. The CDR3 bases are TGCAGCGGGGTAGCGGGACAGCAAGAGACCCAGTACTTC.

This clonotype was counted many times. The J gene is TRBJ2-5, the V gene TRBV29-1, with TRBD1 matching over 10 bases. After removal of 6 bases from V and 9 bases from J, the junction contained 10 bases not matched to a gene. Germline V gene sequence: CDR1 SQVTM, CDR2 ANQGSEA. The CDR3 spans 13 residues. The CDR3 nucleotides are TGCAGCGTCGACGGACAGGGGGGGGCGGCCCAGTACTTC. Its protein product is CSVDGQGGAAQYF.

V is TRBV6-5 and J is TRBJ2-7; D gene ambiguous. The CDR3 is made up of 13 amino acids. Germline V gene data show CDR1 as MNHEY and CDR2 as SVGAGI. Trimming took 0 bases from V and 7 from J, leaving 10 bases between them. The CDR3 loop is CASSYSIIGEQYF. CDR3 coding DNA: TGTGCCAGCAGTTACTCAATTATCGGGGAGCAGTACTTC.

There are a few counts of this clonotype. The V and J genes are TRBV5-1 and TRBJ2-2, with D perhaps TRBD1 or TRBD2 (5 bases each). The CDR3 loop spans 16 amino acids. V lost 4 bases to trimming and J lost 5 bases, with 18 bases between them. The germline gives CDR1 SGHRS, CDR2 YFSETQ. DNA of the CDR3: TGCGCCAGCAGCCCCAGGATCGGGGCACTTACCGGGGAGCTGTTTTTT. This gives the protein CASSPRIGALTGELFF.

This chain links TRBV2 with TRBJ2-5; possibly TRBD1 for D (5 bases). V lost 7 bases to trimming and J lost 5 bases, with 17 bases between them. The CDR3 is 14 residues long. The V gene's germline CDR1 is SNHLY and CDR2 FYNNEI. The CDR3 nucleotides are TGTGCCAGCATAGGGGCAGAAAGTAAGGAGACCCAGTACTTC. The encoded protein is CASIGAESKETQYF.

This clonotype has more than one count but fewer than ten. V gene TRBV12-3 or TRBV12-4 combines with J gene TRBJ2-5; TRBD2 is a possible D gene (6 bases). The CDR3 length is 16 residues. Trimming removed 5 bases at V and 1 base at J, with 17 bases between. In DNA, the CDR3 is TGTGCCAGCAGTCACAGGACGGTGGGGGGCCAAGAGACCCAGTACTTC. Amino acids: CASSHRTVGGQETQYF.

The chain is built from TRBV29-1 and TRBJ2-2; TRBD1 matches 7 bases. V was pared by 7 bases and J by 7 bases, with 6 bases of the junction left unmatched. The CDR3 is made up of 12 amino acids. The V gene's germline CDR1 is SQVTM and CDR2 ANQGSEA. Here the CDR3 reads CSAMTGSGELFF. CDR3 sequence (DNA): TGCAGCGCCATGACAGGGAGCGGGGAGCTGTTTTTT.

The table lists this clonotype with many counts. The chain couples TRBV27 to TRBJ2-3, with D tentatively TRBD1 (5 bases). The CDR3 loop spans 14 amino acids. In germline, CDR1 is MNHEY, CDR2 SMNVEV (reference sequence). V shed 7 bases and J shed 3 bases, with 14 bases lying between them. The CDR3: CASMKIQGTDTQYF. CDR3 sequence (DNA): TGTGCCAGCATGAAGATTCAGGGAACAGATACGCAGTATTTT.

This clonotype was observed at least ten times. This chain uses TRBV10-3 with TRBJ2-1, with D unclear. Germline V gives CDR1 ENHRY, CDR2 SYGVKD. V lost 3 bases and J lost 4, with 13 bases in between. This CDR3 is built from 15 residues. CDR3 region: CAISDSQLLYNEQFF. CDR3 nucleotide sequence: TGTGCCATCAGTGATTCCCAACTCCTATACAATGAGCAGTTCTTC.